What follows are 20 T cell receptor beta chains derived from one specimen sequenced in a study of T cells in localized non-small cell lung cancer. Measured with immunoSEQ multiplex PCR; TCRdb has only the in-frame clones, and not every one. The data contain approximately 20,000 clones, under 95% of them singletons. The specimen comprised peripheral blood, sampled before any cancer treatment. These receptors originate from a male donor aged 60 or over with stage I squamous cell lung carcinoma.

This rearrangement joins TRBV19 to TRBJ2-1, with 9 positions matching TRBD2. CDR1 LNHDA and CDR2 SQIVND come from the germline V gene (reference sequence). This CDR3 is 15 amino acids long. V lost 2 bases to trimming and J lost 9 bases; unmatched junction nucleotides: 8. The DNA for the CDR3 is TGTGCCAGTAGTATATGGTTAGCGGGAGTAGGTGAGCAGTTCTTC. Its protein product is CASSIWLAGVGEQFF.

This chain connects TRBV5-1 to TRBJ2-2; 7 bases are shared with TRBD2. Germline V gene lookup returns CDR1 SGHRS and CDR2 YFSETQ. Trimming at V came to 9 bases and at J to 1 base, leaving 9 bases not matched to a gene. The CDR3 covers 15 residues. For the CDR3, the DNA is TGCGCCACCGGTGGGGCTAGCGGGAACACCGGGGAGCTGTTTTTT. Protein sequence: CATGGASGNTGELFF.

This CDR3 reads CASSPNTRGELFF. The CDR3 coding sequence is TGTGCCAGCAGTCCCAACACACGGGGGGAACTGTTTTTT. The V call is TRBV28, the J call TRBJ1-4, with D perhaps matching TRBD1 (5 bases). The V end lost 5 bases, the J end lost 12 bases, and 16 bases lay between the germline ends. Germline values: CDR1 MDHEN, CDR2 SYDVKM. The CDR3 contains 13 residues.

The rearrangement uses TRBV28 and TRBJ1-1; 8 nucleotides align to TRBD1. V shed 3 bases and J 5 bases; nucleotides not matched to a gene: 2. Germline loops: CDR1 MDHEN, CDR2 SYDVKM. The CDR3 is made up of 13 amino acids. As DNA, the CDR3 is TGTGCCAGCAGTTTCAGGGGGCGTACTGAAGCTTTCTTT. It encodes CASSFRGRTEAFF.

The rearrangement joins TRBV9 to TRBJ1-1, with TRBD1 identical over 7 bases. This CDR3 has 16 residues. CDR1 SGDLS and CDR2 YYNGEE come from the germline V gene. Trimming removed 0 bases from V and 7 bases from J; junction bases left unmatched: 12. The CDR3 bases are TGTGCCAGCAGCGTAGTGGCTGGGGAAGGGGGCGGTGAAGCTTTCTTT. Translation: CASSVVAGEGGGEAFF.

The V and J genes are TRBV5-4 and TRBJ1-6; D remains unclear. The V gene's germline CDR1 is SGHNT and CDR2 YYREEE (reference sequence). This CDR3 contains 15 residues. The ends were cut back, 0 bases at V and 0 bases at J, with 4 bases in the middle. CDR3 region: CASSLESSYNSPLHF. Written as DNA, the CDR3 is TGTGCCAGCAGCTTGGAGAGCTCCTATAATTCACCCCTCCACTTT.

This clone was seen a single time. The V call is TRBV28, the J call TRBJ2-5; TRBD1 is a possible D gene (6 bases). Germline V lookup: CDR1 MDHEN, CDR2 SYDVKM. V gave up 10 bases and J gave up 5 bases, with 11 bases separating them. CDR3 length equals 11 residues. DNA for the CDR3: TGTGCCATGGGGGCGGGTGAGACCCAGTACTTC. It is translated as CAMGAGETQYF.

The J gene is TRBJ2-1, the V gene TRBV28; 9 positions agree with TRBD2. With V trimmed by 6 bases and J by 2 bases, 8 bases remained unmatched. The germline CDR1 and CDR2 sequences are MDHEN and SYDVKM. The CDR3 covers 16 residues. The CDR3 loop reads CASSVTAGGTYNEQFF. DNA for the CDR3: TGTGCCAGCAGCGTCACAGCGGGAGGCACCTACAATGAGCAGTTCTTC.

This CDR3 reads CASSRDRGDNEKLFF. CDR3 sequence (DNA): TGTGCCAGCAGCCGAGACAGGGGAGACAATGAAAAACTGTTTTTT. The chain joins TRBV7-2 to TRBJ1-4; TRBD1 matches at 8 bases. The CDR3 length is 15 residues. V was pared by 5 bases and J by 5 bases, with 7 bases of the junction left unmatched. Germline CDR1 and CDR2: SGHTA and FQGNSA. Full variable domain (remainder filled in from reference TRBV7-2 and TRBJ1-4): GAGVSQSPSNKVTEKGKDVELRCDPISGHTALYWYRQSLGQGLEFLIYFQGNSAPDKSGLPSDRFSAERTGGSVSTLTIQRTQQEDSAVYLCASSRDRGDNEKLFFGSGTQLSVL.

This clone was detected only a few times. Here the CDR3 DNA reads TGTGCCAGCACTCAGGGGTACTCTGGGGCCAACGTCCTGACTTTC. Translating gives CASTQGYSGANVLTF. J is TRBJ2-6 and V is TRBV28; D is perhaps TRBD1 (6 bases). The CDR3 spans 15 residues. Germline V gives CDR1 MDHEN, CDR2 SYDVKM. Trimming took off 7 bases at V and 0 bases at J, with 10 bases between the two ends.

The chain links TRBV28 to TRBJ1-2, with D unclear. The CDR3 sequence is 13 residues long. CDR1 and CDR2 (germline): MDHEN, SYDVKM. V lost 2 bases to trimming and J lost 6 bases, with 10 bases between them. CDR3 DNA: TGTGCCAGCAGTTTAAGGGCAGAGAATGGCTACACCTTC. It translates to CASSLRAENGYTF.

The J gene is TRBJ1-1, the V gene TRBV7-2; maybe TRBD1 (5 bases). The V end lost 5 bases, the J end lost 6 bases, and 16 bases lay between the germline ends. The germline gives CDR1 SGHTA, CDR2 FQGNSA. The CDR3 length is 14 residues. The DNA of the CDR3 is TGTGCCAGCAGCCAACAGGCTGGGTTGGCTGAAGCTTTCTTT. It specifies CASSQQAGLAEAFF. Using reference TRBV7-2 and TRBJ1-1 for the parts outside the CDR3, the full variable domain is GAGVSQSPSNKVTEKGKDVELRCDPISGHTALYWYRQSLGQGLEFLIYFQGNSAPDKSGLPSDRFSAERTGGSVSTLTIQRTQQEDSAVYLCASSQQAGLAEAFFGQGTRLTVV.

The V gene is TRBV7-9, the J gene TRBJ2-3; D is ambiguous. Germline loops: CDR1 SEHNR, CDR2 FQNEAQ (reference sequence). The CDR3 has 14 amino acids. Trimming removed 2 bases at V and 0 bases at J, with 6 bases between. The DNA of the CDR3 is TGTGCCAGCAGCTTACGTGCTAGCACAGATACGCAGTATTTT. Translation: CASSLRASTDTQYF.

CDR3 sequence reads: CASSLDSSYEQYF. In nucleotides, the CDR3 is TGTGCCAGCAGCTTAGACAGCTCCTACGAGCAGTACTTC. This rearrangement joins TRBV7-2 to TRBJ2-7; D unresolved. CDR3 length: 13 residues. V was cut by 1 base and J by 0 bases, with 4 bases left in between. Germline V gene lookup returns CDR1 SGHTA and CDR2 FQGNSA.

This clone was observed once. The chain employs TRBV5-4 and TRBJ2-3; 8 bases align to TRBD2. The CDR3 has 17 amino acids. Germline V gene data show CDR1 as SGHNT and CDR2 as YYREEE (reference sequence). With 0 bases clipped from V and 0 bases from J, the junction kept 6 bases outside the gene matches. The CDR3 nucleotides are TGTGCCAGCAGCTTGGTGGTAGCGGGGCTGAGCACAGATACGCAGTATTTT. Amino acid sequence: CASSLVVAGLSTDTQYF. The variable domain in full, completed from reference TRBV5-4 and TRBJ2-3, reads ETGVTQSPTHLIKTRGQQVTLRCSSQSGHNTVSWYQQALGQGPQFIFQYYREEENGRGNFPPRFSGLQFPNYSSELNVNALELDDSALYLCASSLVVAGLSTDTQYFGPGTRLTVL.

This chain uses TRBV19 with TRBJ2-1, with TRBD2 matching 12 bases. Germline CDR1 is LNHDA and CDR2 is SQIVND (reference sequence). This CDR3 spans 16 amino acids. The V gene end was trimmed by 4 bases and the J gene end by 7 bases; junction bases not matched to a gene: 8. The CDR3 protein is CASSSRLAGVGNEQFF. The DNA for the CDR3 is TGTGCCAGTAGTAGCAGACTAGCGGGAGTGGGGAATGAGCAGTTCTTC.

The chain has TRBV28 and TRBJ1-1; D is ambiguous. From germline, CDR1 is MDHEN and CDR2 SYDVKM. There are 13 residues in the CDR3. V lost 4 bases and J 0 bases, leaving 6 bases between the germline ends. The CDR3 nucleotides read TGTGCCAGCAGTTGGGATATGAACACTGAAGCTTTCTTT. Its protein is CASSWDMNTEAFF.

The chain links TRBV27 to TRBJ2-1; D uncertain. Trimming removed 2 bases at V and 0 bases at J, with 5 bases between. Germline values: CDR1 MNHEY, CDR2 SMNVEV (reference sequence). The CDR3 has 14 residues. The CDR3 loop reads CASSLASSYNEQFF. CDR3 DNA: TGTGCCAGCAGTTTAGCGAGCTCCTACAATGAGCAGTTCTTC.

The J gene is TRBJ2-5, the V gene TRBV7-2; 9 nucleotides align to TRBD2. The J call may be mistaken, given a closer DNA end match to TRBJ2-7. The CDR3 length is 15 residues. Per germline, CDR1 SGHTA and CDR2 FQGNSA. In DNA form, the CDR3 reads TGTGCCAGCAGCTTAGTGGCTAGCGGGAACCACGAGCAGTACTTC. It yields the protein CASSLVASGNHEQYF.

This chain joins TRBV30 and TRBJ2-5, with TRBD1 as a possible D gene (6 bases). Judging by the DNA end, TRBJ2-7 fits better; the J call may be wrong. This CDR3 has 12 amino acids. Germline V gene lookup returns CDR1 GTSNPN and CDR2 SVGIG (reference sequence). The CDR3 DNA is TGTGCCTGGAGTGCGACAGGATACGAGCAGTACTTC. Residues: CAWSATGYEQYF.